What follows is one TCR beta chain and its context. TCRdb reprocessed the 5' RACE reads and reports one entry per CDR3 protein, with no DNA. In all, the sample yields about 300,000 distinct CDR3 sequences. This entry comes from a study of monozygotic twins with inflammatory bowel disease. The CDR3 is made up of 16 amino acids. Germline CDR1 is LNHDA and CDR2 is SQIVND (reference sequence). The TCR was taken from a human donor with ulcerative colitis or Crohn's disease, or a healthy co-twin of an affected twin (not recorded which). Material for sequencing was blood. The rearrangement uses TRBV19 and TRBJ2-7; lacking DNA, the TRBD1 call made by TCRdb goes unchecked. The CDR3 reads CASSPKGGASTYEQYF.